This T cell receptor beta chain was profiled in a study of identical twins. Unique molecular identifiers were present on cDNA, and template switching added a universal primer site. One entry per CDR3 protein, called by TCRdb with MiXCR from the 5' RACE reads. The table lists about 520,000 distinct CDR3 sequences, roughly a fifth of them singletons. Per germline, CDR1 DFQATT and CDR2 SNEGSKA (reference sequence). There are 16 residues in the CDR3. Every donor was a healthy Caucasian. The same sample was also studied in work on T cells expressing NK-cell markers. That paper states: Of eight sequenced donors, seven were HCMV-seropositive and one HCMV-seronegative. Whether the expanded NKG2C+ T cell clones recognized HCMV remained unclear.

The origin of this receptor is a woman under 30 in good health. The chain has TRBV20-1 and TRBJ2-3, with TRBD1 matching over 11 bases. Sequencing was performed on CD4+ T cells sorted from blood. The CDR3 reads CSAAGLGQGATDTQYF. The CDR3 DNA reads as TGCAGCGCCGCGGGGCTAGGACAGGGGGCTACAGATACGCAGTATTTT.